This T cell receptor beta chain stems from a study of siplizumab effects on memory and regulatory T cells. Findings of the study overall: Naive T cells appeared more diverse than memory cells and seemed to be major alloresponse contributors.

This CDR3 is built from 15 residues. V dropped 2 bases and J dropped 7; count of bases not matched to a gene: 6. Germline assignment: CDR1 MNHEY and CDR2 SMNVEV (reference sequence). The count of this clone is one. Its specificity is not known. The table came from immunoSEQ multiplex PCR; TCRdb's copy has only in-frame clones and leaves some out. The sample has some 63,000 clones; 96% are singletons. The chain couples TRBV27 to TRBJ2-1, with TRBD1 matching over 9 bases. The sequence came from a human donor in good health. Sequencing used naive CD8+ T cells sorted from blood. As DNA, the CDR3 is TGTGCCAGCAGTTTAGACGGGACAGGGATAAATGAGCAGTTCTTC. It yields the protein CASSLDGTGINEQFF.